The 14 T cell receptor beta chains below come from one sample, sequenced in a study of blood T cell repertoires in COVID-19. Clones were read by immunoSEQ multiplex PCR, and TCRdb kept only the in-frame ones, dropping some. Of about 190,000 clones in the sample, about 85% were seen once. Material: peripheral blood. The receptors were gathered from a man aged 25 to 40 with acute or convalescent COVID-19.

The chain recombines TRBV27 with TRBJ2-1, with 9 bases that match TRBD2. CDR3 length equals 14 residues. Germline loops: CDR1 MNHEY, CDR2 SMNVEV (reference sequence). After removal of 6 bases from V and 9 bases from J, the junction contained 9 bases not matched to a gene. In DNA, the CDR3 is TGTGCCAGCAGCTTGGGACTAGCAGTAGGTGAGCAGTTCTTC. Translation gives CASSLGLAVGEQFF.

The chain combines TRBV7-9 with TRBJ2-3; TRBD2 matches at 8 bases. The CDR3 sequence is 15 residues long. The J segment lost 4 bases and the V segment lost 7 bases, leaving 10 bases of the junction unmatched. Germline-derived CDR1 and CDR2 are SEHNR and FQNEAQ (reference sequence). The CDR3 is CASTFGAGVADTQYF. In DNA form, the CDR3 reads TGTGCCAGCACCTTTGGAGCGGGGGTAGCAGATACGCAGTATTTT.

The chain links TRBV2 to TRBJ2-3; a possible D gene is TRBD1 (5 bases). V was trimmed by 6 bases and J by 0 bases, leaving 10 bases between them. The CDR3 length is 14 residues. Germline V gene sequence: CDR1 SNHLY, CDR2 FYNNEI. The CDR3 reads CASRAQGSTDTQYF. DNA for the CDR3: TGTGCCAGCAGGGCGCAGGGAAGCACAGATACGCAGTATTTT.

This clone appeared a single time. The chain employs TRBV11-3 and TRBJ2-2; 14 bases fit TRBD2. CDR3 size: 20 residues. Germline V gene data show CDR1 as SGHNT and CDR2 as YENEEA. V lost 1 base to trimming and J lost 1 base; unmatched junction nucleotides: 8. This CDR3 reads CASSLALGLAGDKNTGELFF. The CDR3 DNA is TGTGCCAGCAGCTTAGCCCTGGGACTAGCGGGGGATAAGAACACCGGGGAGCTGTTTTTT. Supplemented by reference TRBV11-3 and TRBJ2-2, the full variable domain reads EAGVVQSPRYKIIEKKQPVAFWCNPISGHNTLYWYLQNLGQGPELLIRYENEEAVDDSQLPKDRFSAERLKGVDSTLKIQPAELGDSAVYLCASSLALGLAGDKNTGELFFGEGSRLTVL.

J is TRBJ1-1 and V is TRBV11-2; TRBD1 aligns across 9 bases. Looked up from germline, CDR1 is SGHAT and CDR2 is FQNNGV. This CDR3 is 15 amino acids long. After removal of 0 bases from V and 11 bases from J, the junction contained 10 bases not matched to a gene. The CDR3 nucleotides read TGTGCCAGCAGCTTAGAAGGTTACAGGGGGCTAGGGGCTTTCTTT. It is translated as CASSLEGYRGLGAFF.

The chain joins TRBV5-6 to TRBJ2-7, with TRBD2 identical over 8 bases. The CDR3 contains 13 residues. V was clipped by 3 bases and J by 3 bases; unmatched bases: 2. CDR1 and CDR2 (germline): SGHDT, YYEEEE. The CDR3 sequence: CASSSGTSYEQYF. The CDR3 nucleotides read TGTGCCAGCAGCTCCGGGACTAGCTACGAGCAGTACTTC.

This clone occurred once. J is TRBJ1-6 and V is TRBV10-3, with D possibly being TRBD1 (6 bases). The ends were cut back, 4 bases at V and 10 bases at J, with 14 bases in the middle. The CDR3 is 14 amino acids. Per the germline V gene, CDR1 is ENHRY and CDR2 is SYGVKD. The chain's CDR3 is CAISGTGNQSPLHF. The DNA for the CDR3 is TGTGCCATCAGTGGTACAGGGAATCAATCACCCCTCCACTTT.

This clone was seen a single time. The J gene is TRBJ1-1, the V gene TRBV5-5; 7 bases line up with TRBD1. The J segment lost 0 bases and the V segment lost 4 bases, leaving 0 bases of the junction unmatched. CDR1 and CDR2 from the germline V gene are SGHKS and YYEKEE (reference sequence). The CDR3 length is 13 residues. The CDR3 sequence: CASSGQVNTEAFF. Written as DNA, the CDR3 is TGTGCCAGCAGCGGACAGGTGAACACTGAAGCTTTCTTT.

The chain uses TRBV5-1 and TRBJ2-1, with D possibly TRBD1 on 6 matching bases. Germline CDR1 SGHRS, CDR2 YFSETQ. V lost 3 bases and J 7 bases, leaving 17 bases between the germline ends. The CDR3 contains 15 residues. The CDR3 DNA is TGCGCCAGCAGCTCAACAGGGATGTCTACGAATGAGCAGTTCTTC. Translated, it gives CASSSTGMSTNEQFF.

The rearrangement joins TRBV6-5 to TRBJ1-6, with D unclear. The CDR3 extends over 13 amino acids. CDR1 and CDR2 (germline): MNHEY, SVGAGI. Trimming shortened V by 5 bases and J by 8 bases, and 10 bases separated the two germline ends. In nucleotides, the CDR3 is TGTGCCAGCAGTCCCCAACAAGATTCACCCCTCCACTTT. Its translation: CASSPQQDSPLHF.

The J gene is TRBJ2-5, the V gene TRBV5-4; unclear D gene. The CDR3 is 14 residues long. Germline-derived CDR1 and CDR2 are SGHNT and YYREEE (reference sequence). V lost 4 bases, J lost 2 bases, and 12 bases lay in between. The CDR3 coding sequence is TGTGCCAGCAGCGAAACAGTGATTCAAGAGACCCAGTACTTC. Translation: CASSETVIQETQYF.

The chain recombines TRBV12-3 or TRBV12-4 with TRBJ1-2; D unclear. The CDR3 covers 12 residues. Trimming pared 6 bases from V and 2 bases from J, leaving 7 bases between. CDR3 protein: CASSPRNYGYTF. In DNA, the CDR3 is TGTGCCAGCAGCCCCAGGAACTATGGCTACACCTTC.

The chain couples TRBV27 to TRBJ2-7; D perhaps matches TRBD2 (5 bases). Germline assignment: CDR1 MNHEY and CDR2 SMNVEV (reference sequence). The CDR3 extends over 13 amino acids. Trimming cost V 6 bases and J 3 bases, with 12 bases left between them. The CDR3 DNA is TGTGCCAGCAGCATTACCGGGGACTACGAGCAGTACTTC. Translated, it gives CASSITGDYEQYF.

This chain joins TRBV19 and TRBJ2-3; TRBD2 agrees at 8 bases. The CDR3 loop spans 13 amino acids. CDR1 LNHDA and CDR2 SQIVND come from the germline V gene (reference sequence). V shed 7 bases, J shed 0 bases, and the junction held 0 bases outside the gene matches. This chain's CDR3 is CASTGGSTDTQYF. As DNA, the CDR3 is TGTGCCAGTACGGGGGGGAGCACAGATACGCAGTATTTT.